This T cell receptor (beta chain) derives from a study of T cell responses to AZD1222 COVID-19 vaccine. Germline CDR1 reads SQVTM; CDR2 reads ANQGSEA. V was pared by 4 bases and J by 0 bases, with 9 bases between. This CDR3 spans 13 amino acids. Overall study findings and caveats: Once two AZD1222 doses were given, Spike-specific TCR breadth and depth went up.

As concerns this clone: Its antigen is not known.

Generated by immunoSEQ multiplex PCR, the TCRdb table keeps only in-frame clones and is missing some. The sample records 120,000 to 150,000 clones, 91% being singletons. The sample consisted of peripheral blood, taken 28 days after the second AZD1222 dose. The receptor was derived from an adult who received the AZD1222 COVID-19 vaccine. The V gene is TRBV29-1, the J gene TRBJ1-2; possibly TRBD1 for D (6 bases). The CDR3 here is CSVGQVTNYGYTF. The CDR3 nucleotides read TGCAGCGTTGGACAGGTTACTAACTATGGCTACACCTTC.